The rows below give T cell receptor beta chains drawn from one sample of a study of blood T cell repertoires in COVID-19. Measured with immunoSEQ multiplex PCR; TCRdb has only the in-frame clones, and not every one. The sample shows about 64,000 clones, over 75% of them seen only once. Material for sequencing was peripheral blood. The source is a woman aged 80 or over with active COVID-19. CDR3s include the opening cysteine and the closing phenylalanine or tryptophan. D genes are given only for firm matches. Some rows have no size entry. The others give once, few or many, or a class for an expanded clone.

-	TRBJ2-2	TRBV5-4	TRBD1	TGTGCCAGCAGCGATCCTTCCGGACAGGTGACTAACTCCACCGGGGAGCTGTTTTTT	CASSDPSGQVTNSTGELFF
-	TRBJ2-3	TRBV19	TRBD2	TGTGCCAGTAGTTCTAGCGGGGGGGCGTTCGAAACAGATACGCAGTATTTT	CASSSSGGAFETDTQYF
-	TRBJ2-1	TRBV4-2	TRBD2	TGTGCCAGCAGCCAAGTGGGCGGGAGTAGGAATGAGCAGTTCTTC	CASSQVGGSRNEQFF
once	TRBJ2-5	TRBV21-1	-	TGTGCCAGCAGCAAGGGACCTCCCGGGACAACGCAAGAGACCCAGTACTTC	CASSKGPPGTTQETQYF
once	TRBJ2-5	TRBV2	TRBD1	TGTGCCAGCAGCCGGCGGGACAGGGAGGCGGAGACCCAGTACTTC	CASSRRDREAETQYF
-	TRBJ1-5	TRBV15	-	TGTGCCACCAGCACAAGGACAATCAATCAGCCCCAGCATTTT	CATSTRTINQPQHF
-	TRBJ1-5	TRBV5-1	-	TGCGCCAGCAGCTTGGGGCCGGAGGAGCCCCAGCATTTT	CASSLGPEEPQHF
-	TRBJ2-1	TRBV10-1	TRBD2	TGCGCCAGCAGTGAGTGGACTAGCATCGATGAGCAGTTCTTC	CASSEWTSIDEQFF
-	TRBJ2-3	TRBV9	TRBD2	TGTGCCAGCAGCGTAGTCCCTAGCGGGGGCCCTAGCACAGATACGCAGTATTTT	CASSVVPSGGPSTDTQYF
-	TRBJ2-4	TRBV21-1	-	TGTGCCAGCAGCAAAAGGGACTTGTGCAAGCCTACTCTAGCCAAAAACATTCAGTACTTC	CASSKRDLCKPTLAKNIQYF
-	TRBJ2-1	TRBV2	TRBD1	TGTGCCAGCGGCTATCGGGACAGGGTAAACAATGAGCAGTTCTTC	CASGYRDRVNNEQFF
-	TRBJ1-1	TRBV28	TRBD1	TGTGCCAGCAGTTTAGGGACAGGCGCCGGGGACACTGAAGCTTTCTTT	CASSLGTGAGDTEAFF
-	TRBJ1-6	TRBV2	-	TGTGCCAGCAGTGGACAGAGTTATAATTCACCCCTCCACTTT	CASSGQSYNSPLHF
-	TRBJ2-7	TRBV27	-	TGTGCCAGCAGCCTACAGGGACGGGGCGAGCAGTACTTC	CASSLQGRGEQYF
-	TRBJ2-7	TRBV7-2	TRBD2	TGTGCCAGCAGCTTAATGCCTAGCGGGAGTTACGAGCAGTACTTC	CASSLMPSGSYEQYF
-	TRBJ2-7	TRBV19	TRBD1	TGTGCCAGTCGAATTCGGACAGGGAGCGAGCAGTACTTC	CASRIRTGSEQYF
-	TRBJ2-1	TRBV10-1	TRBD2	TGCGCCAGCAGTTTTCTAGCGGGAGGTGAGCAGTTCTTC	CASSFLAGGEQFF
-	TRBJ2-3	TRBV21-1	-	TGTGCCAGCAGCAACTCGATCTTAGGCACAGATACGCAGTATTTT	CASSNSILGTDTQYF
few	TRBJ2-1	TRBV6-2/TRBV6-3	-	TGTGCCAGCAGTAACCGAAACAGGGAATCTCCCTACAATGAGCAGTTCTTC	CASSNRNRESPYNEQFF
-	TRBJ2-4	TRBV4-2	TRBD2	TGTGCCAGCAGCCGACCCAACGGGGCGGGAGGGCCGGAAAACATTCAGTACTTC	CASSRPNGAGGPENIQYF
-	TRBJ1-3	TRBV6-5	-	TGTGCCAGCAGGCAGACAGGACGCTCTGGAAACACCATATATTTT	CASRQTGRSGNTIYF
-	TRBJ2-3	TRBV7-6	-	TGTGCCAGCAGCTCAAATCGGGGTAGCACAGATACGCAGTATTTT	CASSSNRGSTDTQYF
-	TRBJ1-5	TRBV5-6	-	TGTGCCAGCAGCTCGTTCGGTGGCTCGGGGAGCAATCAGCCCCAGCATTTT	CASSSFGGSGSNQPQHF
-	TRBJ2-1	TRBV5-1	TRBD2	TGCGCCAGCAGCTCCTTAGCGGGGGCCTACAATGAGCAGTTCTTC	CASSSLAGAYNEQFF
-	TRBJ2-5	TRBV6-5	-	TGTGCCAGCAGTTATCAAGGGGGCCAAGAGACCCAGTACTTC	CASSYQGGQETQYF
-	TRBJ1-4	TRBV5-1	-	TGCGCCAGCAGCTTGGTATCGGGGAGGGATGAAAAACTGTTTTTT	CASSLVSGRDEKLFF
-	TRBJ1-6	TRBV9	TRBD1	TGTGCCAGCAGCCCAGGGGACAGGGACAATTCACCCCTCCACTTT	CASSPGDRDNSPLHF
-	TRBJ1-2	TRBV5-6	TRBD1	TGTGCCAGCAGCCCAGGACAGGAAGGGGCTTATGGCTACACCTTC	CASSPGQEGAYGYTF
-	TRBJ1-6	TRBV2	-	TGTGCCAGCAAGCAGGCGGCTGCGGGGAATTCACCCCTCCACTTT	CASKQAAAGNSPLHF
-	TRBJ2-5	TRBV5-4	-	TGTGCCAGCAGCCTACAGGGGGGGGAGACCCAGTACTTC	CASSLQGGETQYF
-	TRBJ1-5	TRBV10-3	TRBD1	TGTGCCATCAGTGCTGGGGACAGGTCGGACAATCAGCCCCAGCATTTT	CAISAGDRSDNQPQHF
few	TRBJ2-1	TRBV28	TRBD2	TGTGCCAGCCTGAGACTAGCGGGTTACAATGAGCAGTTCTTC	CASLRLAGYNEQFF
-	TRBJ2-1	TRBV29-1	-	TGCAGCGTTGAGTTGGGCAGGGCCTCCTACAATGAGCAGTTCTTC	CSVELGRASYNEQFF
-	TRBJ2-7	TRBV10-2	TRBD1	TGCGCCAGCAGTCACACAGGGGGCAACGGCGAGCAGTACTTC	CASSHTGGNGEQYF
-	TRBJ1-4	TRBV19	TRBD1	TGTGCCAGTAGTATAGATCTTGGGACAGTCGGCGAAAAACTGTTTTTT	CASSIDLGTVGEKLFF
-	TRBJ1-5	TRBV2	-	TGTGCCACCAAAGGTGCGGGATATAGCAATCAGCCCCAGCATTTT	CATKGAGYSNQPQHF
-	TRBJ1-2	TRBV7-9	TRBD1	TGTGCCAGCAGCCCCGACAGGGGGGTTGATGGCTACACCTTC	CASSPDRGVDGYTF
-	TRBJ2-3	TRBV2	TRBD1	TGTGCCAGCAAGGTCGGTCAGGGGGGCACAGATACGCAGTATTTT	CASKVGQGGTDTQYF
once	TRBJ2-5	TRBV11-2	-	TGTGCCAGCAGCTTAGAGGGGAGGTCCCAAGAGACCCAGTACTTC	CASSLEGRSQETQYF
-	TRBJ1-1	TRBV21-1	-	TGTGCCAGCAGCACCGACAGGGGGCTCGTATGGTCTGAAGCTTTCTTT	CASSTDRGLVWSEAFF
-	TRBJ1-5	TRBV19	TRBD1	TGTGCCAGTAGTATATTGCGGCAGGGGGATCAGCCCCAGCATTTT	CASSILRQGDQPQHF
few	TRBJ2-2	TRBV27	TRBD2	TGTGCCAGCAGTTCACCGGGACTAGCGTTCGGGGAGCTGTTTTTT	CASSSPGLAFGELFF
-	TRBJ2-3	TRBV7-9	TRBD2	TGTGCCAGCACCGGACTAGCGGGGGCTTTTAGCACAGATACGCAGTATTTT	CASTGLAGAFSTDTQYF
few	TRBJ1-2	TRBV7-8	TRBD1	TGTGCCAGCAGCTATGACAGGGAAGGTGGCTACACCTTC	CASSYDREGGYTF
-	TRBJ2-7	TRBV7-9	-	TGTGCCAGCAGCCCATCACAGGGTTTCTACGAGCAGTACTTC	CASSPSQGFYEQYF
once	TRBJ2-6	TRBV7-8	-	TGTGCCAGCAGCTTAGGTGCGGTACATGGGGCCAACGTCCTGACTTTC	CASSLGAVHGANVLTF
-	TRBJ1-6	TRBV10-3	-	TGTGCCCACAGGGAGGGGAGGAATTCACCCCTCCACTTT	CAHREGRNSPLHF
-	TRBJ2-3	TRBV19	TRBD2	TGTGCCAGTACCCTAGGGCTAGCGGGAGTCGGCACAGATACGCAGTATTTT	CASTLGLAGVGTDTQYF